The present entry profiles one T cell receptor beta chain with its context. Its specificity is unknown. This sample is drawn from a study of T cell repertoires in cytomegalovirus infection. MiXCR, applied by TCRdb to the reads, yields one record per CDR3 protein. The repertoire holds about 500,000 distinct CDR3 sequences, with about 33% as singletons. The TCR comes from a human donor in good health (CMV status not recorded). Some clones in this sample may be carry-over from other donors' samples. Sequences were derived from cultured PBMCs, sampled from culture after CMV antigen stimulation.

CDR3 protein: CATYGARGTEAFF. For the CDR3, the DNA is TGTGCCACCTACGGGGCCCGTGGCACTGAAGCTTTCTTT. The chain employs TRBV28 and TRBJ1-1, with TRBD1 as a possible D gene (5 bases). Germline values: CDR1 MDHEN, CDR2 SYDVKM. The V gene lost 10 bases and the J gene lost 4 bases, with 16 bases spanning the gap. CDR3 length: 13 amino acids.